This T cell receptor (beta chain) emerged from a study of OX40 agonist ivuxolimab in advanced cancers. This CDR3 is 18 amino acids long. J lost 7 bases, V lost 5 bases, and 16 bases had no gene match. Germline lookup yields CDR1 LNHDA and CDR2 SQIVND (reference sequence). The table came from immunoSEQ multiplex PCR; TCRdb's copy has only in-frame clones and leaves some out. The sample yields 50,000 or so clones, around four fifths seen once. Sequencing was performed on CD4+ or CD8+ T cells sorted from blood, taken in a trial of the OX40 agonist ivuxolimab. This clonotype was sampled from an adult with an advanced solid tumor such as melanoma, head and neck, liver or kidney cancer. V gene TRBV19 combines with J gene TRBJ2-5; 13 bases line up with TRBD2. The CDR3 coding sequence is TGTGCCAGTAGTGCCGAGAGACTAGCGGGAGGTCCTTGGGGGACCCAGTACTTC. This gives the protein CASSAERLAGGPWGTQYF.